The 17 T cell receptor beta chains below come from one sample, sequenced in a study of Ad26.COV2.S vaccination and SARS-CoV-2 variants. The treatment was: over 15 received Ad26.COV2.S at low or high dose, single or two shots; five or six received placebo; per-sample allocation not given. Samples analyzed were those drawn on day 63 after the first vaccine or placebo injection. The assay was immunoSEQ multiplex PCR, and TCRdb's table has in-frame clones only and misses some. The sample holds 350,000 to 500,000 clones, roughly 88% seen once. This specimen consisted of peripheral blood, obtained in a trial of Ad26.COV2.S vaccine versus placebo. The receptors were sampled from a person between 18 and 65 years old who received the Ad26.COV2.S COVID-19 vaccine or a placebo.

This rearrangement joins TRBV5-1 to TRBJ1-6; 7 nucleotides line up with TRBD1. CDR1 and CDR2 from the germline V gene are SGHRS and YFSETQ. Trimming removed 0 bases from V and 10 bases from J; junction bases left unmatched: 7. This CDR3 has 15 residues. The CDR3 DNA sequence: TGCGCCAGCAGCTTGGGAGGGGGCAGGCGATCACCCCTCCACTTT. Translation: CASSLGGGRRSPLHF.

This clone was detected a few times. As DNA, the CDR3 is TGTGCCATCAGTGATCGAGAGGACTCCTACGAGCAGTACTTC. It encodes CAISDREDSYEQYF. The J gene is TRBJ2-7, the V gene TRBV10-3; D remains unclear. Trimming removed 3 bases at V and 0 bases at J, with 9 bases between. The CDR3 has 14 residues. The V gene's germline CDR1 is ENHRY and CDR2 SYGVKD.

This chain joins TRBV7-3 and TRBJ2-1, with 8 nucleotides matching TRBD1. CDR3 size: 13 residues. V was clipped by 5 bases and J by 8 bases; unmatched bases: 5. The germline V gene has CDR1 SGHTA and CDR2 FQGTGA. This CDR3 reads CASSPSGGDEQFF. CDR3 nucleotides: TGTGCCAGCAGCCCCTCAGGGGGCGATGAGCAGTTCTTC.

The V call is TRBV27, the J call TRBJ2-1; 8 bases are shared with TRBD1. V shed 3 bases, J shed 2 bases, and the junction held 3 bases outside the gene matches. This CDR3 spans 15 amino acids. Germline values: CDR1 MNHEY, CDR2 SMNVEV (reference sequence). The CDR3 reads CASSFDRGPYNEQFF. The CDR3 DNA follows: TGTGCCAGCAGTTTCGACAGGGGCCCCTACAATGAGCAGTTCTTC.

The genes are TRBV11-1 and TRBJ2-7, with 7 bases identical to TRBD1. CDR1 and CDR2 (germline): SGHAT, FQDESV (reference sequence). The CDR3 runs 11 residues. With V trimmed by 8 bases and J by 5 bases, 3 bases remained unmatched. The CDR3: CASRTGDEQYF. DNA for the CDR3: TGTGCCAGCCGCACAGGGGACGAGCAGTACTTC.

The rearrangement uses TRBV15 and TRBJ2-6; D is perhaps TRBD2 (6 bases). V was clipped by 7 bases and J by 2 bases, with 12 bases between them. Germline V gives CDR1 LNHNV, CDR2 YYDKDF (reference sequence). This CDR3 has 15 amino acids. The CDR3 nucleotides are TGTGCCACCAACAAAGGGGAGGCTGGGGCCAACGTCCTGACTTTC. It is translated as CATNKGEAGANVLTF.

This rearrangement joins TRBV7-4 to TRBJ1-5, with D perhaps TRBD1 (6 bases). V shed 5 bases and J shed 6 bases, with 23 bases lying between them. CDR3 length: 17 residues. CDR1 SGHVT and CDR2 SQSDAQ come from the germline V gene. CDR3 protein: CASSPKETGQRGQPQHF. CDR3 DNA: TGTGCCAGCAGCCCAAAAGAGACGGGACAACGGGGTCAGCCCCAGCATTTT.

The chain uses TRBV19 and TRBJ2-5; 9 bases match TRBD1. Looked up from germline, CDR1 is LNHDA and CDR2 is SQIVND (reference sequence). The V gene end was trimmed by 10 bases and the J gene end by 5 bases; junction bases not matched to a gene: 17. The CDR3 is 16 amino acids. CDR3 bases: TGTGCCACCAAAACTAAGGGACAGGGAGGTTTCGAGACCCAGTACTTC. It translates to CATKTKGQGGFETQYF.

The chain has TRBV7-9 and TRBJ1-5, with TRBD1 as a possible D gene (5 bases). Germline CDR1 is SEHNR and CDR2 is FQNEAQ (reference sequence). The CDR3 totals 14 residues. Trimming removed 2 bases from V and 8 bases from J, with 13 bases in between. The CDR3 DNA is TGTGCCAGCAGCTTACAGGGAGGCCAGGAGCCCCAGCATTTT. It yields the protein CASSLQGGQEPQHF.

The sample holds a few counts of this clone. The V and J genes are TRBV27 and TRBJ1-1; a weak D match, TRBD1 (5 bases). V lost 0 bases and J 0 bases, leaving 8 bases between the germline ends. This CDR3 contains 15 residues. Per germline, CDR1 MNHEY and CDR2 SMNVEV (reference sequence). The CDR3 sequence: CASSLSGQVNTEAFF. In DNA form, the CDR3 reads TGTGCCAGCAGTTTATCGGGGCAAGTGAACACTGAAGCTTTCTTT.

The sample holds a few counts of this clone. The chain uses TRBV19 and TRBJ1-4; the D gene is possibly TRBD1 (5 bases). V was cut by 2 bases and J by 8 bases, with 15 bases left in between. Germline V gene data show CDR1 as LNHDA and CDR2 as SQIVND (reference sequence). This CDR3 region has 15 residues. The CDR3 bases are TGTGCCAGTAGTATATCATCAGGGATGAGGGAAAAACTGTTTTTT. This gives the protein CASSISSGMREKLFF.

This rearrangement joins TRBV7-2 to TRBJ2-2; 9 bases align to TRBD2. J gave up 5 bases and V 3 bases, and 4 bases lay outside the gene matches. Per germline, CDR1 SGHTA and CDR2 FQGNSA. The CDR3 runs to 15 residues. CDR3 region: CASSLGLAITGELFF. The CDR3 DNA reads as TGTGCCAGCAGCTTGGGACTAGCAATTACCGGGGAGCTGTTTTTT.

CDR3 DNA sequence: TGTGCCAGCAGCTCTGTAAAGGGGGCTGGAGATACGCAGTATTTT. Its translation is CASSSVKGAGDTQYF. This chain uses TRBV5-8 with TRBJ2-3, with 7 bases identical to TRBD1. V lost 3 bases, J lost 5 bases, and 9 bases stayed unmatched. This CDR3 is built from 15 residues. Germline CDR1 is SGHTS and CDR2 is YDEGEE.

This rearrangement joins TRBV14 to TRBJ2-5; D is uncertain. The CDR3 has 13 residues. Germline loops: CDR1 SGHDN, CDR2 FVKESK. Trimming removed 1 base at V and 7 bases at J, with 10 bases between. The CDR3 protein is CASSQVPKVTQYF. The CDR3, as DNA: TGTGCCAGCAGCCAAGTTCCCAAAGTGACCCAGTACTTC. Full variable domain (rest looked up from reference TRBV14 and TRBJ2-5): EAGVTQFPSHSVIEKGQTVTLRCDPISGHDNLYWYRRVMGKEIKFLLHFVKESKQDESGMPNNRFLAERTGGTYSTLKVQPAELEDSGVYFCASSQVPKVTQYFGPGTRLLVL.

The V and J genes are TRBV20-1 and TRBJ2-7; D is undetermined. The CDR3 totals 11 residues. Trimming shortened V by 6 bases and J by 2 bases, and 8 bases separated the two germline ends. The germline V gene has CDR1 DFQATT and CDR2 SNEGSKA (reference sequence). The CDR3 protein is CSAKHTYEQYF. The CDR3 DNA reads TGCAGTGCCAAACATACCTACGAGCAGTACTTC.

The rearrangement links TRBV27 to TRBJ1-5; no firm D call. The CDR3 consists of 15 residues. Looked up from germline, CDR1 is MNHEY and CDR2 is SMNVEV (reference sequence). Deletions cut 8 bases from V and 3 bases from J, with 17 bases between. DNA for the CDR3: TGTGCCAGCCACCAGAGTGGCGTGCCCAATCAGCCCCAGCATTTT. Translating it yields CASHQSGVPNQPQHF.

J is TRBJ2-7 and V is TRBV18; D is ambiguous. V lost 5 bases and J lost 0, with 2 bases in between. The CDR3 covers 11 residues. Germline V gives CDR1 KGHSH, CDR2 LQKENI. CDR3 DNA sequence: TGTGCCAGCTCATCCTCCTACGAGCAGTACTTC. It yields the protein CASSSSYEQYF.